This record concerns one TCR beta chain sequence. Generated by immunoSEQ multiplex PCR, the TCRdb table keeps only in-frame clones and is missing some. This sample has under 200,000 clones; around 83% occur once, and the top ten carry roughly 7%. The sample belongs to a study of blood T cell repertoires in COVID-19. Study context: T cells, B-cell-depleted T cells, or PBMCs supplied cDNA or gDNA.

This clonotype originated in a man between 45 and 60 years old with active or convalescent COVID-19. The specimen was peripheral blood.

CDR3 DNA sequence: TGTGCCAGCAGCTTACCGGGAGGAGGCTACACCTTC. This codes for CASSLPGGGYTF. The genes are TRBV5-6 and TRBJ1-2; no definite D call. This CDR3 has 12 amino acids. Between the trimmed V and J ends, which lost 2 bases and 8 bases, there was a span of 10 bases. CDR1 and CDR2 from the germline V gene are SGHDT and YYEEEE.